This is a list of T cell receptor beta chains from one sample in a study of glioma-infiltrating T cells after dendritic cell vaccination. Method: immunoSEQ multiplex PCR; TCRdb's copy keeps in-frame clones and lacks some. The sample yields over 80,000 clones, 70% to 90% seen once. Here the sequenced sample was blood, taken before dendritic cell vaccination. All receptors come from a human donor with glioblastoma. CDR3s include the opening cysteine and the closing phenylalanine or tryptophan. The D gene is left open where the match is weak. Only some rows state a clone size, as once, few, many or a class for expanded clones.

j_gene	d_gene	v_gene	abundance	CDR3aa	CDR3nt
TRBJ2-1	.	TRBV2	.	CASTEGTTSSYNEQFF	TGTGCCAGCACTGAAGGTACGACTAGCTCCTACAATGAGCAGTTCTTC
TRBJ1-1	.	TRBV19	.	CASRYGIRAEAFF	TGTGCCAGTCGGTACGGCATTCGGGCTGAAGCTTTCTTT
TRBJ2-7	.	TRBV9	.	CASSVGPLGGYEQYF	TGTGCCAGCAGCGTAGGGCCCCTAGGGGGCTACGAGCAGTACTTC
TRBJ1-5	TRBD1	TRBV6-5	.	CASRRGQGGDQPQHF	TGTGCCAGCAGGCGGGGACAGGGGGGTGACCAGCCCCAGCATTTT
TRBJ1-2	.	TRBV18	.	CASSPPIGGGYGYTF	TGTGCCAGCTCACCACCGATCGGCGGAGGTTATGGCTACACCTTC
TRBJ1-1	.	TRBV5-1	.	CASSETIGQSTEAFF	TGCGCCAGCAGCGAAACCATCGGACAGTCCACTGAAGCTTTCTTT
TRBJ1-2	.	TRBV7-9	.	CATKGGGLDDGYTF	TGTGCCACCAAAGGGGGGGGACTCGACGATGGCTACACCTTC
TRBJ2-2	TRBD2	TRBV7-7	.	CASSPGTSGMNTGELFF	TGTGCTAGCAGTCCCGGGACTAGCGGGATGAACACCGGGGAGCTGTTTTTT
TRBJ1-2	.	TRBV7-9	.	CASSLGEGSAWDGYTF	TGTGCCAGCAGCCTGGGGGAGGGGTCGGCGTGGGATGGCTACACCTTC
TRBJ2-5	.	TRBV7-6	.	CASSQRQAQETQYF	TGTGCCAGCAGCCAAAGACAGGCCCAAGAGACCCAGTACTTC
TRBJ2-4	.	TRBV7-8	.	CASSISTSGGRSFF	TGTGCCAGCAGCATATCAACTTCAGGGGGGAGAAGTTTCTTC
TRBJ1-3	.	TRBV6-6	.	CASSYSTAGNTIYF	TGTGCCAGCAGTTACTCGACAGCTGGAAACACCATATATTTT
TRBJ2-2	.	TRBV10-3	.	CAISGQENTGELFF	TGTGCCATCAGTGGGCAGGAAAACACCGGGGAGCTGTTTTTT
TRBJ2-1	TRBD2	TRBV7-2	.	CASSLGPGLAANEQFF	TGTGCCAGCAGCTTAGGGCCGGGACTAGCGGCGAATGAGCAGTTCTTC
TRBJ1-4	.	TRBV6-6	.	CASNYRASQEKLFF	TGTGCCAGCAACTACAGGGCCAGCCAGGAAAAACTGTTTTTT
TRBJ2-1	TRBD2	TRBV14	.	CASSPLAGRVIEQFF	TGTGCCAGCAGCCCACTAGCGGGAAGAGTGATTGAGCAGTTCTTC
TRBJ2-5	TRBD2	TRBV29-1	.	CSVEVLAGVETQYF	TGCAGCGTTGAAGTCCTAGCGGGAGTGGAGACCCAGTACTTC
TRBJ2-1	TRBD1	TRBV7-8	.	CASSHTGGDEQFF	TGTGCCAGCAGCCATACAGGGGGCGATGAGCAGTTCTTC
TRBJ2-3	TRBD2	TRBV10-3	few	CAISESGLLAGAGDTQYF	TGTGCCATCAGTGAGTCGGGGCTGCTAGCGGGGGCCGGAGATACGCAGTATTTT
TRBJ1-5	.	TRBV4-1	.	CASSQAPPEPQHF	TGCGCCAGCAGCCAGGCCCCTCCAGAACCCCAGCATTTT
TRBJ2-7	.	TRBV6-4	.	CAILGGKTYEQYF	TGTGCCATTCTAGGAGGGAAAACCTACGAGCAGTACTTC
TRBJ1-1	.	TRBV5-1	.	CASSWDMNTEAFF	TGCGCCAGCAGCTGGGACATGAACACTGAAGCTTTCTTT
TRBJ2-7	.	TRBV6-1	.	CASSELTWYEQYF	TGTGCCAGCAGTGAACTGACTTGGTACGAGCAGTACTTC
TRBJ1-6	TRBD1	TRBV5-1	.	CASSWDRGLSPLHF	TGCGCCAGCAGCTGGGACAGGGGACTTTCACCCCTCCACTTT
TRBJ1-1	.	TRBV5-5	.	CASSPGGGPEAFF	TGTGCCAGCAGCCCTGGGGGAGGACCTGAAGCTTTCTTT
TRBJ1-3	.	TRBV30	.	CAWDARSISGNTIYF	TGTGCCTGGGACGCGCGGAGTATATCTGGAAACACCATATATTTT
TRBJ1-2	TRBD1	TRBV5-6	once	CASSSGMGQGSGYTF	TGTGCCAGCAGCTCCGGGATGGGACAGGGTAGTGGCTACACCTTC
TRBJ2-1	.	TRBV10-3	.	CAIMTGRQGEQFF	TGTGCCATCATGACAGGGAGGCAAGGTGAGCAGTTCTTC
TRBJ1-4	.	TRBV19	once	CASSPPGEKLFF	TGTGCCAGTAGTCCCCCGGGAGAAAAACTGTTTTTT
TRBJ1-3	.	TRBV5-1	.	CASSLLREPGNTIYF	TGCGCCAGCAGCTTGCTCCGAGAACCTGGAAACACCATATATTTT
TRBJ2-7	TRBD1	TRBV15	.	CATRETGVSYEQYF	TGTGCCACCAGGGAGACAGGGGTTTCCTACGAGCAGTACTTC
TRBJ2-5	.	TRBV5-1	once	CASSSGDGPSGMETQYF	TGCGCCAGCAGCTCGGGGGACGGTCCTTCGGGGATGGAGACCCAGTACTTC
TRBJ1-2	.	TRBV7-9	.	CASRGVPGDYGYTF	TGTGCCAGCAGAGGTGTCCCCGGAGACTATGGCTACACCTTC
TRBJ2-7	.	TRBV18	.	CASSPRDFSYEQYF	TGTGCCAGCTCACCGAGGGACTTTTCCTACGAGCAGTACTTC
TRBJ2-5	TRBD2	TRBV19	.	CASSIVAGGGLETQYF	TGTGCCAGTAGTATAGTTGCGGGAGGAGGTTTAGAGACCCAGTACTTC
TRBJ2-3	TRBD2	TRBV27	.	CASSKSGTSGSTDTQYF	TGTGCCAGCAGCAAGTCCGGGACTAGCGGTAGCACAGATACGCAGTATTTT
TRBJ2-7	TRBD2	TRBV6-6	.	CASYRGGPAEQYF	TGTGCCTCATACCGGGGGGGACCCGCCGAGCAGTACTTC